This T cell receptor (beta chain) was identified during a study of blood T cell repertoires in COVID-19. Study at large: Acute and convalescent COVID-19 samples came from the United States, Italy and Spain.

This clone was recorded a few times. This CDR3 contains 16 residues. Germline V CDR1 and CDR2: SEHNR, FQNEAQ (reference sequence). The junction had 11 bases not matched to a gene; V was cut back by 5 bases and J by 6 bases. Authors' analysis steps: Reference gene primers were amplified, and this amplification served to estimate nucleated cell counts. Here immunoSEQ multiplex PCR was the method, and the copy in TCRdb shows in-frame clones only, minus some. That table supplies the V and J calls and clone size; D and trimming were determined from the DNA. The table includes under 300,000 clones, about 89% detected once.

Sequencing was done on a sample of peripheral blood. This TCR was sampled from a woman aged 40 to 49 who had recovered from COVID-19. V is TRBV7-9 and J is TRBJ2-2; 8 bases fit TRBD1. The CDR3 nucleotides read TGTGCCAGCAGCAAAGAGGACAGGGAAAACGCCGGGGAGCTGTTTTTT. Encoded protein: CASSKEDRENAGELFF.